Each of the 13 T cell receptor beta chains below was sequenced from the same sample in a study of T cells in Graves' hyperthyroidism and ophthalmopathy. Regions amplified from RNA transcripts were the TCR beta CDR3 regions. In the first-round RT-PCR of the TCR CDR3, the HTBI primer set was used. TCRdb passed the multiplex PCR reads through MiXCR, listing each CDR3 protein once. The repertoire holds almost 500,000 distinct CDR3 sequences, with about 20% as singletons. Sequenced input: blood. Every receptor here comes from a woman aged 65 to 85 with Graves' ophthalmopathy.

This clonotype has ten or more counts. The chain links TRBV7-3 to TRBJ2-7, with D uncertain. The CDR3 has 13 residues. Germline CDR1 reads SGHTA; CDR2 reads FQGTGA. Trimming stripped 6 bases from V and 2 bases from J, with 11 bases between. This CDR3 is CASSDPRTYEQYF. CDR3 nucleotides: TGTGCCAGCAGTGACCCAAGAACCTACGAGCAGTACTTC.

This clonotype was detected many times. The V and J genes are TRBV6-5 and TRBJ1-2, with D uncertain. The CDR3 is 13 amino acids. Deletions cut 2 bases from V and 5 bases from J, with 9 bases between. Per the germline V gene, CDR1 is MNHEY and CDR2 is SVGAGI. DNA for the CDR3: TGTGCCAGCAGTTACACGGACGAATATGGCTACACCTTC. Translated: CASSYTDEYGYTF.

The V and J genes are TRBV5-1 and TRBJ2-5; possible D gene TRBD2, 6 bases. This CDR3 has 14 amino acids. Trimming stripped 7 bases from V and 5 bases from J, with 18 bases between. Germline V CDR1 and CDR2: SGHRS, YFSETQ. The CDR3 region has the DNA TGCGCCAGCGGAGAGTCGGGGGTCAGGGAGACCCAGTACTTC. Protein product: CASGESGVRETQYF.

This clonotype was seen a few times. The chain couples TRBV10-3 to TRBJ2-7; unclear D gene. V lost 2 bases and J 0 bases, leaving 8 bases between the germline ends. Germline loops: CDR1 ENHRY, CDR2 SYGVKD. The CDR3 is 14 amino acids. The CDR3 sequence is CAISEGMGSYEQYF. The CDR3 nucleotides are TGTGCCATCAGTGAGGGGATGGGCTCCTACGAGCAGTACTTC.

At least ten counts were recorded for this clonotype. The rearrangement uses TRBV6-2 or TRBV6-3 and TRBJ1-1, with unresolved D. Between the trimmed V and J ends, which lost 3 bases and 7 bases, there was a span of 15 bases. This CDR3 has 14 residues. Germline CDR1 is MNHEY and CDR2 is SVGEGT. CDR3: CASSYTAEKLEAFF. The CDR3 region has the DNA TGTGCCAGCAGTTATACAGCCGAAAAACTTGAAGCTTTCTTT.

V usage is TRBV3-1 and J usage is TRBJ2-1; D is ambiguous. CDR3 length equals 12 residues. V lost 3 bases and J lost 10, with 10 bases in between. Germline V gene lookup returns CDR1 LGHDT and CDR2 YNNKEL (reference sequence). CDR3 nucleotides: TGTGCCAGCAGCCACCCCCCGCGGGAGCAGTTCTTC. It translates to CASSHPPREQFF.

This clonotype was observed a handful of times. The CDR3 region has the DNA TGTGCCAGCAGTTTATCGTGGGGCTTGTTGACTGAAGCTTTCTTT. It codes for CASSLSWGLLTEAFF. The chain carries TRBV28 and TRBJ1-1; possible D gene TRBD1, 5 bases. The germline V gene encodes CDR1 MDHEN and CDR2 SYDVKM. CDR3 length: 15 amino acids. The V gene lost 1 base and the J gene lost 5 bases, with 14 bases spanning the gap.

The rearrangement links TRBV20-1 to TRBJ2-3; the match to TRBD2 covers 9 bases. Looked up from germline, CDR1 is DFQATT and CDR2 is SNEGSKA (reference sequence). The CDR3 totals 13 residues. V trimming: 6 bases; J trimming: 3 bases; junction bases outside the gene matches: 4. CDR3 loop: CSALSGSTDTQYF. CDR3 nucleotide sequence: TGCAGTGCCCTTAGCGGGAGTACAGATACGCAGTATTTT.

CDR3: CSVHRGPGEQFF. For the CDR3, the DNA is TGCAGCGTCCACCGAGGGCCGGGTGAGCAGTTCTTC. The J gene is TRBJ2-1, the V gene TRBV29-1; a possible D gene is TRBD2 (5 bases). V was trimmed by 6 bases and J by 9 bases, leaving 15 bases between them. The V gene's germline CDR1 is SQVTM and CDR2 ANQGSEA. The CDR3 sequence is 12 residues long.

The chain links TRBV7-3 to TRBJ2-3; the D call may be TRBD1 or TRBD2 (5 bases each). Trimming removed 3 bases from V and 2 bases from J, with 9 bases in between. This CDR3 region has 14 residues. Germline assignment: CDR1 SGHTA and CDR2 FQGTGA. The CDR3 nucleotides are TGTGCCAGCAGCTTGGGACCTATCACAGATACGCAGTATTTT. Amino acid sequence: CASSLGPITDTQYF.

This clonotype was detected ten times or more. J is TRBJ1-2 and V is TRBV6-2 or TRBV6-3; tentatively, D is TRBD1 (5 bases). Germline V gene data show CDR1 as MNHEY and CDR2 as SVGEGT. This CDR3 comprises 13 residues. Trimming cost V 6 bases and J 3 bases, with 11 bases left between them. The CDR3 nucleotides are TGTGCCAGCAGGAAGCGGGGGGACTATGGCTACACCTTC. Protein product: CASRKRGDYGYTF.

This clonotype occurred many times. CDR3 DNA sequence: TGTGCCAGCAGTTTTAACCCAGGGGAACCTGGGCTTCTGAACACTGAAGCTTTCTTT. Its protein is CASSFNPGEPGLLNTEAFF. J is TRBJ1-1 and V is TRBV28; D might be TRBD1 (6 bases). Germline-derived CDR1 and CDR2 are MDHEN and SYDVKM. V was shortened by 3 bases and J by 0 bases, with 23 bases between the two germline ends. CDR3 length: 19 amino acids.

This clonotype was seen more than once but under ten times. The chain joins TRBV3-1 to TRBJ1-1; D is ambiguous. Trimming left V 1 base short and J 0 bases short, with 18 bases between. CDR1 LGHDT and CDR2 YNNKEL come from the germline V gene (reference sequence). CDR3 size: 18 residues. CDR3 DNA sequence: TGTGCCAGCAGCCAAGGAGCGGCAGGCCATAGTATGAACACTGAAGCTTTCTTT. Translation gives CASSQGAAGHSMNTEAFF.